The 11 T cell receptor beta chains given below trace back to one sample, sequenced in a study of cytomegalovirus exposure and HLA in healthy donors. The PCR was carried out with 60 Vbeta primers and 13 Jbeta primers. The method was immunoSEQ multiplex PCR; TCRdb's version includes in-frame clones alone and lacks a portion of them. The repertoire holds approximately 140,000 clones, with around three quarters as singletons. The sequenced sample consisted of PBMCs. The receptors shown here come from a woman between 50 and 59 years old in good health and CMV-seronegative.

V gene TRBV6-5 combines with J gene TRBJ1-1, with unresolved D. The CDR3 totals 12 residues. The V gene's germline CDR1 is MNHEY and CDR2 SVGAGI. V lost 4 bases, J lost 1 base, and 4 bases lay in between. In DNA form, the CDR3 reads TGTGCCAGCAGTTTAAAGAACACTGAAGCTTTCTTT. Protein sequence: CASSLKNTEAFF.

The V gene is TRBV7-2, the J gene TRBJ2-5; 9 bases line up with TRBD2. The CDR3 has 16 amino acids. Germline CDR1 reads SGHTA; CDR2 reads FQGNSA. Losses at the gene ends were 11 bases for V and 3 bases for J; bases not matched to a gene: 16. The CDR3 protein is CAERREGEGAKETQYF. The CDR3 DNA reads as TGTGCCGAACGGCGGGAGGGCGAGGGGGCCAAAGAGACCCAGTACTTC.

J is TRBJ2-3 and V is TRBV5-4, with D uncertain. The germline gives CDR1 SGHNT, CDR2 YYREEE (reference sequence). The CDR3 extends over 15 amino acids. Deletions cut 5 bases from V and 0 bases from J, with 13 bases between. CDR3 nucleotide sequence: TGTGCCAGCAGAAAGGAACAGAGTAGCACAGATACGCAGTATTTT. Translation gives CASRKEQSSTDTQYF.

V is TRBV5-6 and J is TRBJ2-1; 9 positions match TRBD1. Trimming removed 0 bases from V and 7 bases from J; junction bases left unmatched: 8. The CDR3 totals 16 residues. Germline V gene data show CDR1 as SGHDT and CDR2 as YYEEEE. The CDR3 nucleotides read TGTGCCAGCAGCTTGGAACAGGGGGCCGTTAGGAATGAGCAGTTCTTC. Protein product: CASSLEQGAVRNEQFF.

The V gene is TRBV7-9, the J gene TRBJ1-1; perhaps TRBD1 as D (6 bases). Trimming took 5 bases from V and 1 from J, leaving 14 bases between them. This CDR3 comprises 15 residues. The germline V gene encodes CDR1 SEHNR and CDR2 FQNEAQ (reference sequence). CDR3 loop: CASSQAGAQNTEAFF. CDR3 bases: TGTGCCAGCAGCCAAGCGGGGGCTCAGAACACTGAAGCTTTCTTT.

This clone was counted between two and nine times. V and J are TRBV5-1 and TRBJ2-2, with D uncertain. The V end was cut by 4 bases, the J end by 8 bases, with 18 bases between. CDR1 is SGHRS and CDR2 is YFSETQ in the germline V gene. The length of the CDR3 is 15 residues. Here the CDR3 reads CASSLVASTPGELFF. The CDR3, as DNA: TGCGCCAGCAGCCTGGTCGCATCCACACCGGGGGAGCTGTTTTTT.

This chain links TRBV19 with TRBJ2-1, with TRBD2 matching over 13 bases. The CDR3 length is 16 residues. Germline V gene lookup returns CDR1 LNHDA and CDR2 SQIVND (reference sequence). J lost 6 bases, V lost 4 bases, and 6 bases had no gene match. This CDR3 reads CASSRSGTSGTNEQFF. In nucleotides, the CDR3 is TGTGCCAGTAGTAGATCCGGGACTAGCGGGACCAATGAGCAGTTCTTC.

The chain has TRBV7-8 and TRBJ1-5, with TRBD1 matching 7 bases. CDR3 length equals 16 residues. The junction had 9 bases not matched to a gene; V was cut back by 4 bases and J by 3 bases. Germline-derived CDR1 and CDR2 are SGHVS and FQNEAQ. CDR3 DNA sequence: TGTGCCAGCAGCTCGCCGACAGGGACGATCAATCAGCCCCAGCATTTT. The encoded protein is CASSSPTGTINQPQHF.

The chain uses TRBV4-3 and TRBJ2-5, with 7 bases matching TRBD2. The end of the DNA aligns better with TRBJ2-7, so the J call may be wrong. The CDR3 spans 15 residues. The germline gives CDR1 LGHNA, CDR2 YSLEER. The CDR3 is CASSQVEAGRYEQYF. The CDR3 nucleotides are TGCGCCAGCAGCCAAGTGGAAGCGGGAAGGTACGAGCAGTACTTC.

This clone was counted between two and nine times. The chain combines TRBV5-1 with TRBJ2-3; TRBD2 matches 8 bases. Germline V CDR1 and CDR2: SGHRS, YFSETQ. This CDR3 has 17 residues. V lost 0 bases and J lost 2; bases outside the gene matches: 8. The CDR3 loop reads CASSLGLAGLLTDTQYF. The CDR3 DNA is TGCGCCAGCAGCTTGGGGCTAGCGGGCCTCCTCACAGATACGCAGTATTTT.

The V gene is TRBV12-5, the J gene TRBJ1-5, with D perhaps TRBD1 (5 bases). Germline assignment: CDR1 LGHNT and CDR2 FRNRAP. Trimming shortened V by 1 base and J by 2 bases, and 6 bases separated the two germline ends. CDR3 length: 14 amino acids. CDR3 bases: TGTGCTAGTGGTTTGGCAGGGCGCAATCAGCCCCAGCATTTT. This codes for CASGLAGRNQPQHF.